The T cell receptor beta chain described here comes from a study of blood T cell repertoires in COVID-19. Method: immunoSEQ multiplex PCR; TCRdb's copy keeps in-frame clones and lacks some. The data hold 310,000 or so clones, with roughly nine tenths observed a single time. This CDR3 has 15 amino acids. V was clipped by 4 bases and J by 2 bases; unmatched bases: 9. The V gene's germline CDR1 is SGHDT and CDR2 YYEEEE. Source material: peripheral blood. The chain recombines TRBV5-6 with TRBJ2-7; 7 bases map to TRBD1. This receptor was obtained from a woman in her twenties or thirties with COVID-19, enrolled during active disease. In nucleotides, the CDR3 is TGTGCCAGCAGCGGAAGCGACAGGGTCCCCTACGAGCAGTACTTC. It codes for CASSGSDRVPYEQYF.